This TCR beta chain was sequenced during a study of cytomegalovirus exposure and HLA in healthy donors. A note on this clone: What it recognizes is unknown.

General study results and limits: What a later analysis reportedly showed was that an Asian-associated ancestry cluster had fewer N-insertions than the roughly 670-donor mean. Trimming of TCR beta V- and J-genes showed a link, identified in a later analysis, to a missense DCLRE1C variant. Donor immune exposure was known only as CMV serostatus.

PCR amplification relied on 60 Vbeta primers (plus 13 Jbeta primers). Assay: immunoSEQ multiplex PCR; the TCRdb copy retains only in-frame clones and omits some. The table includes about 160,000 clones, 70% to 90% detected once. The sequenced sample consisted of PBMCs. This TCR came from a man younger than 35 in good health and CMV-seropositive.

CDR3 amino acids: CASRGLAEYTDTQYF. In nucleotides, the CDR3 is TGTGCCAGCCGGGGGCTAGCGGAGTACACAGATACGCAGTATTTT. The chain employs TRBV6-1 and TRBJ2-3; tentative D call: TRBD2 (7 bases). CDR3 size: 15 residues. Trimming removed 8 bases from V and 2 bases from J, with 17 bases in between. Germline assignment: CDR1 MNHNS and CDR2 SASEGT.